This TCR beta chain was recorded in a study of Ad26.COV2.S vaccination and SARS-CoV-2 variants. Whole-study context: Once, or twice with 56 days between doses, Ad26.COV2.S was given intramuscularly.

Generated by immunoSEQ multiplex PCR, the TCRdb table keeps only in-frame clones and is missing some. The data contain about 480,000 clones, 70% to 90% of them singletons. This clone was counted between two and nine times. Trimming cost V 6 bases and J 2 bases; bases outside gene matches: 11. Germline lookup yields CDR1 MNHEY and CDR2 SMNVEV (reference sequence). This CDR3 is 16 amino acids long. Treatment in this sample: 15 to 20 received Ad26.COV2.S at low or high dose, single or two shots; about 5 received placebo; per-sample allocation not given. The study sampled participants on day 63 after the first vaccine or placebo injection. This person who donated was an adult of 18-55 years in Boston.

The TCR comes from a person between 18 and 60 years old who received the Ad26.COV2.S COVID-19 vaccine or a placebo. The material sequenced was peripheral blood, taken in a trial of Ad26.COV2.S vaccine versus placebo. The chain uses TRBV27 and TRBJ2-3; 7 nucleotides match TRBD2. CDR3 region: CASRMDGGWTTDTQYF. Here the CDR3 DNA reads TGTGCCAGCAGGATGGACGGGGGGTGGACCACAGATACGCAGTATTTT.